The clone carrying this TCR beta chain was detected once. This specimen comes from a study of control samples from healthy donors and cancer patients. Germline V lookup: CDR1 LNHDA, CDR2 SQIVND (reference sequence). The CDR3 is 13 amino acids. V shed 5 bases and J shed 5 bases, with 12 bases lying between them. This table comes from immunoSEQ multiplex PCR, and its TCRdb copy is limited to in-frame clones, with some not included. The table includes approximately 87,000 clones, roughly nine tenths detected once. This chain joins TRBV19 and TRBJ1-1; D call uncertain. The sequenced sample consisted of blood. The sequence derives from a man between 50 and 59 years old in good health. The CDR3 loop is CASSLRLGTEAFF. The CDR3 DNA is TGTGCCAGTAGTCTTCGCCTCGGAACTGAAGCTTTCTTT. Full variable domain (rest looked up from reference TRBV19 and TRBJ1-1): DGGITQSPKYLFRKEGQNVTLSCEQNLNHDAMYWYRQDPGQGLRLIYYSQIVNDFQKGDIAEGYSVSREKKESFPLTVTSAQKNPTAFYLCASSLRLGTEAFFGQGTRLTVV.